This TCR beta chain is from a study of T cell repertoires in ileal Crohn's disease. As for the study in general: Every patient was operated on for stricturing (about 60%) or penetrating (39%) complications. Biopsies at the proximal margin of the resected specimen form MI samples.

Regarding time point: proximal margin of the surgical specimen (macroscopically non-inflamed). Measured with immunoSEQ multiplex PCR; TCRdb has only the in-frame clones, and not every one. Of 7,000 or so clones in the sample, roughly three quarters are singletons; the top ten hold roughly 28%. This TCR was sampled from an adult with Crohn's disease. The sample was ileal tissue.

CDR3 coding DNA: TGTGCCAGCAGCCAAGACGGACAGGCTGTACAGCCCCAGCATTTT. Translating it yields CASSQDGQAVQPQHF. The chain combines TRBV4-2 with TRBJ1-5; 7 bases map to TRBD1. Germline CDR1 LGHNA, CDR2 YNFKEQ. J lost 7 bases, V lost 0 bases, and 6 bases had no gene match. The CDR3 consists of 15 residues.